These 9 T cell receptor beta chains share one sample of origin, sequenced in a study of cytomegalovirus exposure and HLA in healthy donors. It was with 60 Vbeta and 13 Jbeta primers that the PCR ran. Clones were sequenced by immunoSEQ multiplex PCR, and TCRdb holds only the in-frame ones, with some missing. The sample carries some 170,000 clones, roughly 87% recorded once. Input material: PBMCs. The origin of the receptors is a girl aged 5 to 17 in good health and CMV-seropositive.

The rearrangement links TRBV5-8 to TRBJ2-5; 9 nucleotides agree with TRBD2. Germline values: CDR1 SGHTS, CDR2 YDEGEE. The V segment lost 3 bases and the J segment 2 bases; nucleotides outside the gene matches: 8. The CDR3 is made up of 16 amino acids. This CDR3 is CASSSDGLAWQETQYF. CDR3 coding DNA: TGTGCCAGCAGCTCCGACGGACTAGCGTGGCAAGAGACCCAGTACTTC.

The CDR3 sequence is CASSLSRADTQYF. The CDR3 nucleotides read TGTGCCAGCAGTTTATCGAGGGCAGATACGCAGTATTTT. The chain employs TRBV27 and TRBJ2-3, with D possibly matching TRBD2 (5 bases). Trimming removed 0 bases at V and 4 bases at J, with 5 bases between. Germline V gives CDR1 MNHEY, CDR2 SMNVEV (reference sequence). The CDR3 has 13 residues.

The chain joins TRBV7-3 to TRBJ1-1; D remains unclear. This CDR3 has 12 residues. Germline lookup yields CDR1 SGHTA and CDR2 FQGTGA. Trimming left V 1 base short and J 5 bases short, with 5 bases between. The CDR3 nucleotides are TGTGCCAGCAGCTTAAAGACTACTGAAGCTTTCTTT. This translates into CASSLKTTEAFF. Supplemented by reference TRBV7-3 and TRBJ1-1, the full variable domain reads GAGVSQTPSNKVTEKGKYVELRCDPISGHTALYWYRQSLGQGPEFLIYFQGTGAADDSGLPNDRFFAVRPEGSVSTLKIQRTERGDSAVYLCASSLKTTEAFFGQGTRLTVV.

CDR3 residues: CASSLMGRQGSNTIYF. In DNA form, the CDR3 reads TGTGCCAGCAGCTTAATGGGCCGGCAGGGAAGTAACACCATATATTTT. The genes are TRBV7-9 and TRBJ1-3, with a possible D match to TRBD1 (5 bases). CDR1 and CDR2 from the germline V gene are SEHNR and FQNEAQ (reference sequence). V was trimmed by 2 bases and J by 7 bases, leaving 18 bases between them. The CDR3 totals 16 residues. The entire variable domain, with the rest obtained from reference TRBV7-9 and TRBJ1-3, is as follows: DTGVSQNPRHKITKRGQNVTFRCDPISEHNRLYWYRQTLGQGPEFLTYFQNEAQLEKSRLLSDRFSAERPKGSFSTLEIQRTEQGDSAMYLCASSLMGRQGSNTIYFGEGSWLTVV.

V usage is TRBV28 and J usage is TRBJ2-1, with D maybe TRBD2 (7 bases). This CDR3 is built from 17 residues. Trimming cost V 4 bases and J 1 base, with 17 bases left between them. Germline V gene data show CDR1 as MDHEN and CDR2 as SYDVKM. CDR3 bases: TGTGCCAGCAGTTCCCCGAGGGGGGGGGTGTCCTACAATGAGCAGTTCTTC. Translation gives CASSSPRGGVSYNEQFF.

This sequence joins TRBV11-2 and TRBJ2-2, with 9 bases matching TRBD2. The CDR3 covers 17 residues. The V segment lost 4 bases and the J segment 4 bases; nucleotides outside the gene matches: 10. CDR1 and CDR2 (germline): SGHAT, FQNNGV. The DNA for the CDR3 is TGTGCCAGCAGCTCACTGCGGGGGGGGTCTGGCACCGGGGAGCTGTTTTTT. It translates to CASSSLRGGSGTGELFF.

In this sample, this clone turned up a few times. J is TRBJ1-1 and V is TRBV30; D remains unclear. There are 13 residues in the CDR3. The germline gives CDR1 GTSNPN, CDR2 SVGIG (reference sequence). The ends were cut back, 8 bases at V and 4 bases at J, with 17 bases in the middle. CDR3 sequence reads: CALRHSQTTEAFF. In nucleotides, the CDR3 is TGTGCCCTGCGCCACTCCCAAACCACTGAAGCTTTCTTT.

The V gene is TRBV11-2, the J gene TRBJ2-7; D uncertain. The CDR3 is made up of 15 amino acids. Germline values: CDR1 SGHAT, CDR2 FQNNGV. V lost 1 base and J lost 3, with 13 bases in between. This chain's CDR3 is CASSLVGLALYEQYF. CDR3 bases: TGTGCCAGCAGCTTAGTTGGCTTGGCCCTCTACGAGCAGTACTTC.

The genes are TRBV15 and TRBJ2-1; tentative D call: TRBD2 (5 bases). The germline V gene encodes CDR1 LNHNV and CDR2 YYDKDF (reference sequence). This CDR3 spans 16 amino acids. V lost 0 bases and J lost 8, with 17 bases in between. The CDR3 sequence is CATSRDKRPPVDEQFF. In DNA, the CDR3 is TGTGCCACCAGCAGAGACAAGCGGCCCCCTGTCGATGAGCAGTTCTTC.